These 22 T cell receptor beta chains came from one sample sequenced in a study of shared clonotypes between healthy human individuals. Sequencing was performed with immunoSEQ multiplex PCR; in TCRdb, only in-frame clones are kept and a portion is missing. This table holds around 2.1 million clones, more than 90% found once. Source material: naive CD4+ T cells sorted from blood. The subset denotes: CD45RA+ positively selected. The source is a man aged 18 to 35 in good health.

The chain employs TRBV11-1 and TRBJ2-7, with TRBD2 matching over 7 bases. The germline V gene encodes CDR1 SGHAT and CDR2 FQDESV (reference sequence). J gave up 0 bases and V 5 bases, and 13 bases lay outside the gene matches. This CDR3 contains 17 residues. The CDR3 bases are TGTGCCAGCAGCACCTACGTGTCGGGGGGATACTCCTACGAGCAGTACTTC. Residues: CASSTYVSGGYSYEQYF.

The V call is TRBV27, the J call TRBJ1-6, with D maybe TRBD1 (6 bases). Trimming stripped 0 bases from V and 14 bases from J, with 11 bases between. Germline V gene sequence: CDR1 MNHEY, CDR2 SMNVEV (reference sequence). The CDR3 runs to 13 residues. CDR3 loop: CASSLSRDTALHF. The CDR3 region has the DNA TGTGCCAGCAGTTTATCCCGGGACACGGCCCTCCACTTT.

The chain carries TRBV18 and TRBJ1-3, with a possible D match to TRBD1 (5 bases). This CDR3 has 13 residues. CDR1 and CDR2 (germline): KGHSH, LQKENI. V shed 6 bases and J shed 3 bases, with 9 bases lying between them. CDR3 in amino acids: CASSRGVGNTIYF. The CDR3 bases are TGTGCCAGCTCCCGGGGCGTTGGAAACACCATATATTTT.

The sample holds one count of this clone. This chain connects TRBV30 to TRBJ1-3; D unresolved. The CDR3 consists of 11 residues. Trimming cost V 2 bases and J 12 bases, with 11 bases left between them. CDR1 is GTSNPN and CDR2 is SVGIG in the germline V gene (reference sequence). CDR3 in amino acids: CAWSRVEGIYF. The CDR3 nucleotides read TGTGCCTGGAGTCGCGTCGAGGGCATATATTTT.

V is TRBV30 and J is TRBJ2-2, with D perhaps TRBD2 (7 bases). Germline values: CDR1 GTSNPN, CDR2 SVGIG (reference sequence). CDR3 length equals 14 residues. V gave up 4 bases and J gave up 4 bases, with 13 bases separating them. The DNA for the CDR3 is TGTGCCTGGAATAGGGGGAGGGCCACCGGGGAGCTGTTTTTT. As protein: CAWNRGRATGELFF. The full variable domain, its missing parts supplied by reference TRBV30 and TRBJ2-2, is SQTIHQWPATLVQPVGSPLSLECTVEGTSNPNLYWYRQAAGRGLQLLFYSVGIGQISSEVPQNLSASRPQDRQFILSSKKLLLSDSGFYLCAWNRGRATGELFFGEGSRLTVL.

The chain is built from TRBV23-1 and TRBJ2-2, with D perhaps matching TRBD1 (5 bases). TRBV23-1 has ORF status, its function being uncertain. This CDR3 contains 15 residues. Trimming cost V 0 bases and J 6 bases, with 11 bases left between them. CDR3 bases: TGCGCCAGCAGTCAATCGAAGGACATCTCCGGGGAGCTGTTTTTT. Protein product: CASSQSKDISGELFF.

In DNA form, the CDR3 reads TGTGCCAGCTCACCTGGACAGGGAGGGTGGACTGAAGCTTTCTTT. Amino acid sequence: CASSPGQGGWTEAFF. The chain links TRBV18 to TRBJ1-1; TRBD1 matches at 8 bases. Trimming took 3 bases from V and 5 from J; bases not matched to a gene: 8. The CDR3 sequence is 15 residues long. Germline loops: CDR1 KGHSH, CDR2 LQKENI.

In its sample, this clone was seen a few times. The V and J genes are TRBV9 and TRBJ2-4; 10 nucleotides align to TRBD2. CDR1 SGDLS and CDR2 YYNGEE come from the germline V gene. J gave up 8 bases and V 0 bases, and 5 bases lay outside the gene matches. This CDR3 is built from 15 residues. The CDR3 region has the DNA TGTGCCAGCAGCGTAGTGGCTAGCGGGAGTGACATTCAGTACTTC. Amino acid sequence: CASSVVASGSDIQYF. Using reference TRBV9 and TRBJ2-4 for the parts outside the CDR3, the full variable domain is DSGVTQTPKHLITATGQRVTLRCSPRSGDLSVYWYQQSLDQGLQFLIQYYNGEERAKGNILERFSAQQFPDLHSELNLSSLELGDSALYFCASSVVASGSDIQYFGAGTRLSVL.

The rearrangement links TRBV27 to TRBJ2-3, with D perhaps matching TRBD2 (5 bases). The germline V gene has CDR1 MNHEY and CDR2 SMNVEV (reference sequence). Trimming left V 3 bases short and J 6 bases short, with 19 bases between. The CDR3 length is 16 residues. The CDR3 region has the DNA TGTGCCAGCAGTTTTTGGACTCAACGGGGATCTGATACGCAGTATTTT. It yields the protein CASSFWTQRGSDTQYF.

The chain uses TRBV5-1 and TRBJ1-5; no firm D call. The germline V gene has CDR1 SGHRS and CDR2 YFSETQ. The CDR3 contains 13 residues. V was pared by 0 bases and J by 5 bases, with 6 bases between. This CDR3 is CASSLGMDQPQHF. The CDR3 coding sequence is TGCGCCAGCAGCTTGGGGATGGATCAGCCCCAGCATTTT.

The chain links TRBV7-2 to TRBJ1-5; the D is unclear. Germline V gene sequence: CDR1 SGHTA, CDR2 FQGNSA. This CDR3 comprises 14 residues. Trimming pared 5 bases from V and 5 bases from J, leaving 13 bases between. DNA for the CDR3: TGTGCCAGCAGCAACCACGGGTTATATCAGCCCCAGCATTTT. Protein sequence: CASSNHGLYQPQHF.

CDR3 sequence (DNA): TGTGCCATCAGTGAGTCGTCCCAGACCCCGGAGACCCAGTACTTC. This sequence encodes CAISESSQTPETQYF. J is TRBJ2-5 and V is TRBV10-3; D uncertain. The V gene's germline CDR1 is ENHRY and CDR2 SYGVKD. This CDR3 comprises 15 residues. V was trimmed by 0 bases and J by 5 bases, leaving 13 bases between them.

V usage is TRBV30 and J usage is TRBJ1-1; TRBD1 matches at 9 bases. Per germline, CDR1 GTSNPN and CDR2 SVGIG (reference sequence). The junction had 6 bases not matched to a gene; V was cut back by 3 bases and J by 4 bases. The CDR3 has 14 residues. The DNA for the CDR3 is TGTGCCTGGAGACGACAGGGGGGGGGCACTGAAGCTTTCTTT. Amino acids: CAWRRQGGGTEAFF.

This clone has just one count. The genes are TRBV6-1 and TRBJ2-2, with D hard to call. V gave up 1 base and J gave up 5 bases, with 5 bases separating them. CDR3 size: 13 residues. Germline CDR1 is MNHNS and CDR2 is SASEGT. This chain's CDR3 is CASSEVATGELFF. CDR3 in DNA: TGTGCCAGCAGTGAAGTCGCTACCGGGGAGCTGTTTTTT.

The chain joins TRBV30 to TRBJ1-4; D is unresolved. Germline V gene data show CDR1 as GTSNPN and CDR2 as SVGIG (reference sequence). The CDR3 extends over 15 amino acids. V lost 0 bases, J lost 8 bases, and 16 bases lay in between. In DNA form, the CDR3 reads TGTGCCTGGAGTGTACGAGGGAACAGTCTGGAAAAACTGTTTTTT. This encodes CAWSVRGNSLEKLFF.

The chain uses TRBV6-5 and TRBJ2-1; the D is unclear. The CDR3 length is 14 residues. Trimming cost V 6 bases and J 8 bases, with 17 bases left between them. CDR1 is MNHEY, CDR2 SVGAGI, per germline. The CDR3 DNA sequence: TGTGCCAGCAGGCCATACGGGCCAAACGATGAGCAGTTCTTC. Translated: CASRPYGPNDEQFF.

The genes are TRBV4-1 and TRBJ2-5, with D possibly matching TRBD2 (6 bases). The V gene's germline CDR1 is MGHRA and CDR2 YSYEKL. V was pared by 4 bases and J by 7 bases, with 22 bases between. This CDR3 contains 16 residues. CDR3 nucleotides: TGCGCCAGCAGCCGGGAGGATACTTCTAACCGGGGGACCCAGTACTTC. Protein sequence: CASSREDTSNRGTQYF.

The gene calls are TRBV30 and TRBJ2-2, with TRBD2 matching over 8 bases. CDR1 GTSNPN and CDR2 SVGIG come from the germline V gene (reference sequence). The junction had 3 bases not matched to a gene; V was cut back by 2 bases and J by 4 bases. The length of the CDR3 is 14 residues. The DNA of the CDR3 is TGTGCCTGGAGTACCGGGAGGGGCACCGGGGAGCTGTTTTTT. Residues: CAWSTGRGTGELFF.

The V call is TRBV19, the J call TRBJ2-2; D not resolved. The CDR3 consists of 13 residues. Looked up from germline, CDR1 is LNHDA and CDR2 is SQIVND (reference sequence). Trimming cost V 5 bases and J 2 bases, with 6 bases left between them. CDR3 bases: TGTGCCAGTAGTCAAGATAACACCGGGGAGCTGTTTTTT. Its translation is CASSQDNTGELFF.

The chain combines TRBV6-5 with TRBJ2-7, with D perhaps matching TRBD2 (7 bases). This CDR3 is 14 amino acids long. Trimming left V 7 bases short and J 7 bases short, with 20 bases between. Germline values: CDR1 MNHEY, CDR2 SVGAGI. The CDR3: CASTRGGGPGEQYF. For the CDR3, the DNA is TGTGCCAGCACACGAGGGGGAGGGCCGGGGGAGCAGTACTTC.

A word on this clone: In the same sample, other DNA sequences code for this CDR3. CDR3 loop: CASSLGAQGYGYTF. The CDR3 coding sequence is TGTGCCAGCAGCTTAGGCGCCCAAGGGTATGGCTACACCTTC. The gene calls are TRBV7-2 and TRBJ1-2; no definite D call. Trimming took off 1 base at V and 5 bases at J, with 11 bases between the two ends. The CDR3 totals 14 residues. Germline-derived CDR1 and CDR2 are SGHTA and FQGNSA.

The chain links TRBV4-2 to TRBJ2-7; a possible D gene is TRBD2 (5 bases). Trimming removed 1 base from V and 5 bases from J, with 12 bases in between. Germline lookup yields CDR1 LGHNA and CDR2 YNFKEQ. The length of the CDR3 is 14 residues. The CDR3 is CASSQGSSPHEQYF. The CDR3 DNA is TGTGCCAGCAGCCAAGGATCTAGCCCCCACGAGCAGTACTTC.